The TCR beta chain under discussion was sequenced for a study of radiation and T cells in renal cell carcinoma. Clones were read by immunoSEQ multiplex PCR, and TCRdb kept only the in-frame ones, dropping some. The table includes 100,000 to 150,000 clones, about 81% detected once. Noted time point: blood 2 weeks post-SBRT. This sample's treatment: 15 Gy SBRT to primary tumor, nephrectomy 4 weeks later. The germline CDR1 and CDR2 sequences are LNHDA and SQIVND (reference sequence). V was cut by 5 bases and J by 0 bases, with 11 bases left in between. The CDR3 loop spans 15 amino acids. The chain couples TRBV19 to TRBJ2-1, with unresolved D. This clonotype was obtained from a man in his fifties or sixties with renal cell carcinoma. This specimen was blood, taken from a patient whose treatment included radiotherapy and nephrectomy. The CDR3 bases are TGTGCCAGTAGTTTAAGCGAGAGCTCCTACAATGAGCAGTTCTTC. Its protein product is CASSLSESSYNEQFF.